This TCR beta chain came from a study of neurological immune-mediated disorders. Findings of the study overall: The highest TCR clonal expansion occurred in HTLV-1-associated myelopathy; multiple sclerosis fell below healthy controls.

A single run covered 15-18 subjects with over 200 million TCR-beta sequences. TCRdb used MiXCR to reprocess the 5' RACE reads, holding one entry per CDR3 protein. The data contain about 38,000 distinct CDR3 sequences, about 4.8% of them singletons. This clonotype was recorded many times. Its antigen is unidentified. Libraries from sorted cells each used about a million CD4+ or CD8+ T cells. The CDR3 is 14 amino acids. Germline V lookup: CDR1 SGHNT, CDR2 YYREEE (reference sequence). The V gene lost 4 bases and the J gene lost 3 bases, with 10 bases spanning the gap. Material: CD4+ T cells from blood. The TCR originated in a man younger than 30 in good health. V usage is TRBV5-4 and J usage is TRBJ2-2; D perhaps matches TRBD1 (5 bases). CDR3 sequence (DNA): TGTGCCAGCAGCCTCGACAGTCACACCGGGGAGCTGTTTTTT. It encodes CASSLDSHTGELFF. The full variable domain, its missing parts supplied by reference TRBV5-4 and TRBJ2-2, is ETGVTQSPTHLIKTRGQQVTLRCSSQSGHNTVSWYQQALGQGPQFIFQYYREEENGRGNFPPRFSGLQFPNYSSELNVNALELDDSALYLCASSLDSHTGELFFGEGSRLTVL.